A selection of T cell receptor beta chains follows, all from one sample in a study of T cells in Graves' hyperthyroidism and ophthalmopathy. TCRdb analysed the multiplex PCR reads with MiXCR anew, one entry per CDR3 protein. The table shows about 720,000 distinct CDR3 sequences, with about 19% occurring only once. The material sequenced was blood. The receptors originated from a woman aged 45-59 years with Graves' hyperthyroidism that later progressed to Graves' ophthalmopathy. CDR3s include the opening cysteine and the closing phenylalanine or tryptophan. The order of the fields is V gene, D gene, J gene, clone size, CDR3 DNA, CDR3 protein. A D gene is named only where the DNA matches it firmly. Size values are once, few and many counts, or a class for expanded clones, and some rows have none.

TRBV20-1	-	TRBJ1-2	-	TGCAGTGCTAGTTCCGGTATCGGCTACACCTTC	CSASSGIGYTF
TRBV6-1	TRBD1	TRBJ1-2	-	TGTGCCAGCAGTGGAGGACAGGAGGGCTATGGCTACACCTTC	CASSGGQEGYGYTF
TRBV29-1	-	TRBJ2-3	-	TGCAGCGTTCCGCTCCTTTCCGATCTCACAGATACGCAGTATTTT	CSVPLLSDLTDTQYF
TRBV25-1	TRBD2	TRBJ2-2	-	TGTGCCAGCAGCGAGACTAGCGGCGCGGGGACCGGGGAGCTGTTTTTT	CASSETSGAGTGELFF
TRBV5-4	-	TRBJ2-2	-	TGTGCCAGCAGCGGGGGAGACAATCCCACCGGGGAGCTGTTTTTT	CASSGGDNPTGELFF
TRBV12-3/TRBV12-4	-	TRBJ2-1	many	TGTGCCAGCAGTTTAGCGGACTTTCGGGGGTACAATGAGCAGTTCTTC	CASSLADFRGYNEQFF
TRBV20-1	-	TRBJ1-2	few	TGCAGTGCTAGTTTTACTAGGGGAAGCTACACCTTC	CSASFTRGSYTF
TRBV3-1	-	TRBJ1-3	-	TGTGCCAGCAGCGCCCGCGCTACTGGAAACACCATATATTTT	CASSARATGNTIYF
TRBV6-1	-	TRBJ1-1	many	TGTGCCAGCAGTCCCCAGACAGAGAACACTGAAGCTTTCTTT	CASSPQTENTEAFF
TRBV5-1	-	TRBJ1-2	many	TGCGCCAGCAGCCCACGAGAGGCGGAAGGCTACACCTTC	CASSPREAEGYTF
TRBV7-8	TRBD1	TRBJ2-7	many	TGTGCCAGCAGCTTAGGGATAGGGACAGGGCTCGACCTCTACGAGCAGTACTTC	CASSLGIGTGLDLYEQYF
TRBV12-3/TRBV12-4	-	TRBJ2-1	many	TGTGCCAGCAGTGGGTCCTCAGGCCTAAGGGCCCACAATGAGCAGTTCTTC	CASSGSSGLRAHNEQFF
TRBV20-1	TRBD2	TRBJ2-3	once	TGCAGTGCTAGCGGGGGGACGACAGATACGCAGTATTTT	CSASGGTTDTQYF
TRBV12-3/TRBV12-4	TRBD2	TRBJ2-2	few	TGTGCCAGCACTCGCGGGGGGGCCTCGGCCGGGGAGCTGTTTTTT	CASTRGGASAGELFF
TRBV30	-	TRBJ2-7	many	TGTGCCTGGTCTGGACGAGCCTACGAGCAGTACTTC	CAWSGRAYEQYF
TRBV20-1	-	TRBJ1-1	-	TGCAGTGCTAGGCTAGGATTTGAGACTGAAGCTTTCTTT	CSARLGFETEAFF
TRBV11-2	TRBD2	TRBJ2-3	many	TGTGCCAGCACCGGGGGGGCGACTACAGATACGCAGTATTTT	CASTGGATTDTQYF
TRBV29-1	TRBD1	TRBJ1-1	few	TGCAGCGTTGACCACGACAGGGAATCAGCTTTCTTT	CSVDHDRESAFF
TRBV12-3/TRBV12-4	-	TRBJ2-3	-	TGTGCCAGCAGGCCTCTGACGCTCACAGATACGCAGTATTTT	CASRPLTLTDTQYF
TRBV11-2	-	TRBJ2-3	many	TGTGCCAGCAGCTTAGGTACGAGGCGGGGTAGCACAGATACGCAGTATTTT	CASSLGTRRGSTDTQYF
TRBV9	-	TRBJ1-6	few	TGTGCCAGCAGCGTAGGGGGAGCGGATTCACCCCTCCACTTT	CASSVGGADSPLHF
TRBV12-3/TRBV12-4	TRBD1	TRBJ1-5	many	TGTGCCAGCAGTTTTGACAGGGGCGAAAATCAGCCCCAGCATTTT	CASSFDRGENQPQHF
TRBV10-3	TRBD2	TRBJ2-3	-	TGTGCCATCAGCCGAGCGGGGGTAACAGATACGCAGTATTTT	CAISRAGVTDTQYF
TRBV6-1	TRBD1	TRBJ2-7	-	TGTGCCAGCAGGGTCACAGGGGGCGACGAGCAGTACTTC	CASRVTGGDEQYF
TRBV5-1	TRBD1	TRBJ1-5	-	TGCGCCAGCAGCCCCTGGACAGGGGGCCGTCAGCCCCAGCATTTT	CASSPWTGGRQPQHF
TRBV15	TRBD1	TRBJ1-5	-	TGTGCCACCAGCGGGACGGACAGGGGCAATCAGCCCCAGCATTTT	CATSGTDRGNQPQHF
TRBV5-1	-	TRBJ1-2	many	TGCGCCAGCAGCTTGGAATGGGAGAACTATGGCTACACCTTC	CASSLEWENYGYTF
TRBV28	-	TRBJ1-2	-	TGTGCCAGCAGTTTAGCTGTAGGATATGGCTACACCTTC	CASSLAVGYGYTF
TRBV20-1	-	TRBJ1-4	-	TGCAGTGCTGTTAATGAAAAACTGTTTTTT	CSAVNEKLFF
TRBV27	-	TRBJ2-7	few	TGTGCCAGCAGGGGGGCGGGCTACGAGCAGTACTTC	CASRGAGYEQYF
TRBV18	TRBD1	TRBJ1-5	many	TGTGCCAGCCACAGGGGGCAGAGTCAGCCCCAGCATTTT	CASHRGQSQPQHF
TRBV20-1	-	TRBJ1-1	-	TGCAGTGCTAGACCGCGAGGGTACACTGAAGCTTTCTTT	CSARPRGYTEAFF
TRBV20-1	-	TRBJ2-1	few	TGCAGTGCTACAAAATTACAGGGCTTAGGGCACGAGCAGTTCTTC	CSATKLQGLGHEQFF
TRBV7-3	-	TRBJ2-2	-	TGTGCCAGCAGCTACGACAATAACACCGGGGAGCTGTTTTTT	CASSYDNNTGELFF
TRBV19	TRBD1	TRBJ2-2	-	TGTGCCAGTAGTATGACAGGGGTGAGCACCGGGGAGCTGTTTTTT	CASSMTGVSTGELFF
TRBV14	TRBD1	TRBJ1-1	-	TGTGCCAGCAGCCAAGTTTTCGGACAGGGGAGGACTGAAGCTTTCTTT	CASSQVFGQGRTEAFF
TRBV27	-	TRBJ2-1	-	TGTGCCAGCAGTTTATTCGGCCCCAGCTCCTACAATGAGCAGTTCTTC	CASSLFGPSSYNEQFF
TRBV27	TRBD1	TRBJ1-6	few	TGTGCCAGCAGTTTGGGGACAGCCTTCTCCTATAATTCACCCCTCCACTTT	CASSLGTAFSYNSPLHF
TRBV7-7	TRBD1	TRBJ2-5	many	TGTGCTAGCAGCAACTACCCGACAGGGAAAGAGACCCAGTACTTC	CASSNYPTGKETQYF
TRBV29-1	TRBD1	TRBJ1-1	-	TGCAGCGTAATTTGGACAGGGCGACAAGCTTTCTTT	CSVIWTGRQAFF
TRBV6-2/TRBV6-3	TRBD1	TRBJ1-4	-	TGTGCCAGCAGCCGGGACAGGGCGCGGGAGAGTAATGAAAAACTGTTTTTT	CASSRDRARESNEKLFF
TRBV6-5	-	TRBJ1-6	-	TGTGCCGGCAGTTACGCTCTCGGACAGCTCTTAGGGTCACCCCTCCACTTT	CAGSYALGQLLGSPLHF
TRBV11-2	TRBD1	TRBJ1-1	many	TGTGCCAGCAGCACTCCGACAGGGGGCGGTGAAGCTTTCTTT	CASSTPTGGGEAFF
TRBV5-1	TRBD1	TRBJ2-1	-	TGCGCCAGCAGCAAATGGACAGGCGCCAATGAGCAGTTCTTC	CASSKWTGANEQFF
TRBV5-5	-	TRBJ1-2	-	TGTGCCAGCAGCTTATTTTCTGACAGCCCCAATGGCTACACCTTC	CASSLFSDSPNGYTF
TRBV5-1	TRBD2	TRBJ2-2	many	TGCGCCAGCAGCTTGTTGCTAGCGGGGGACACCGGGGAGCTGTTTTTT	CASSLLLAGDTGELFF
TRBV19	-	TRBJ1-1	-	TGTGCCAGTAGTATCTGGGGGAACACTGAAGCTTTCTTT	CASSIWGNTEAFF
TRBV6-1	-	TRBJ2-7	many	TGTGCCGGAGAACAGGGCTACTTGGGCGAGCAGTACTTC	CAGEQGYLGEQYF
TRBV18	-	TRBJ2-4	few	TGTGCCAGCTCTTCCCGGGACCTAAACATTCAGTACTTC	CASSSRDLNIQYF
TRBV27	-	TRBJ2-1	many	TGTGCCAGCAGCCCCCGGGCCAGGGCCTACAATGAGCAGTTCTTC	CASSPRARAYNEQFF
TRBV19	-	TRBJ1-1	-	TGTGCCAGTAGTTGGGGGGGGCGGCTGGGGACTGAAGCTTTCTTT	CASSWGGRLGTEAFF
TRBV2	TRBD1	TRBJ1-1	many	TGTGCCAGCAGGGTGGACAGGGGTTCCACTGAAGCTTTCTTT	CASRVDRGSTEAFF
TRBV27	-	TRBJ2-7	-	TGTGCCAGCAGTTTATCCTACTATCTCTCCTACGAGCAGTACTTC	CASSLSYYLSYEQYF
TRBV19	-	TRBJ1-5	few	TGTGCCAGTAGTATCCTGGTGGGCGGACGTAGCAATCAGCCCCAGCATTTT	CASSILVGGRSNQPQHF
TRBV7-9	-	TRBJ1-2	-	TGTGCCAGCAGCTTAGCGGGGACCGGTTCCTTCGGGAGCGTTGGCTACACCTTC	CASSLAGTGSFGSVGYTF
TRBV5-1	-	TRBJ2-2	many	TGCGCCAGCAGCTTGGAGGGACACAACACCGGGGAGCTGTTTTTT	CASSLEGHNTGELFF
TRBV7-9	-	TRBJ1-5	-	TGTGCCAGCAGCTTAGAAGTACCTGGGGGGAGCAATCAGCCCCAGCATTTT	CASSLEVPGGSNQPQHF
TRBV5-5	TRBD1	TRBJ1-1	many	TGTGCCAGCAGCTTGGATACAGGGGCTTCCACTGAAGCTTTCTTT	CASSLDTGASTEAFF
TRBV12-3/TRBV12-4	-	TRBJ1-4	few	TGTGCCAGCAGTTGGGGGGGTGAAAAACTGTTTTTT	CASSWGGEKLFF